The rows below give T cell receptor beta chains drawn from one sample of a study of cytomegalovirus exposure and HLA in healthy donors. This table comes from immunoSEQ multiplex PCR, and its TCRdb copy is limited to in-frame clones, with some not included. Of about 170,000 clones in the sample, 80% to 90% were seen once. Material for sequencing was PBMCs. These TCRs come from a male donor in good health and CMV-seronegative. Both conserved end residues are part of each CDR3.

v_call | cdr3_aa
TRBV25-1 | CASSYETGVGYPF
TRBV6-5 | CASSLSGAYNEQFF
TRBV28 | CATNRLTGIYGYTF
TRBV6-6 | CASSSYRDSSYNEQFF
TRBV10-3 | CAISEFGTGGGNEQFF
TRBV9 | CASSAGTGGYYNEQFF
TRBV7-7 | CASSLAGNYNEQFF
TRBV19 | CASPIASRTEAFF
TRBV9 | CASSASSGGAGEQYF
TRBV15 | CATSQRGLSEKLFF
TRBV7-6 | CASSLLINTGELFF
TRBV19 | CASSIGAGYEQYF
TRBV5-1 | CASSLEGQLNEKLFF
TRBV5-1 | CASSLVTSTGPQETQYF
TRBV28 | CASSPPGGSYGYTF
TRBV29-1 | CSVEGGRQGQETQYF
TRBV4-3 | CASCRDRGRSGELFF
TRBV6-1 | CASSEDRLGRGYTF
TRBV4-3 | CASSQGSGIAYEQYF
TRBV9 | CASSGGIGGYEQYF
TRBV5-1 | CASSREGRKGYGYTF
TRBV28 | CASSFAGNTEAFF
TRBV11-2 | CASSLNRIAGGLHEQYF
TRBV6-6 | CASRGGQGSYEQYF
TRBV5-1 | CASSLGTGPTYEQYF
TRBV4-3 | CASSQVSLAYGGEQYF
TRBV6-5 | CASSPRTNMNTEAFF
TRBV4-1 | CASSQAKTGANVLTF
TRBV6-1 | CASSDRTYGYTF
TRBV9 | CASSPHPRTSGDNEQFF
TRBV4-3 | CASSQEDRNYGYTF